This TCR beta chain derives from a study of regulatory T cells in long-lasting Graves disease. This clonotype was counted at least ten times. The time point here: newly diagnosed GD, antithyroid drugs for less than 3 months. Following extraction of RNA from PBMCs, that RNA was used to make the TCR library. Germline assignment: CDR1 SGHRS and CDR2 YFSETQ. This CDR3 has 16 residues. Losses at the gene ends were 1 base for V and 5 bases for J; bases not matched to a gene: 9. The TCR beta library used iRepertoire HTBI primers with Arm-PCR amplification of CDR3. TCRdb used MiXCR to reprocess the multiplex PCR reads, holding one entry per CDR3 protein. The sample has 350,000 to 500,000 distinct CDR3 sequences; about a sixth are singletons. These same records also appear under a second study, on T cells in Graves' hyperthyroidism and ophthalmopathy. That study reports: Also found in blood were most expanded thyroid clonotypes above 0.001.

The clonotype originates from a woman aged 25 to 39 with Graves disease. The sequenced sample was peripheral blood mononuclear cells (PBMCs), obtained at new diagnosis, from a patient treated with antithyroid drugs. The rearrangement joins TRBV5-1 to TRBJ1-2; 9 bases are shared with TRBD1. This CDR3 is CASSLSAGQGRYGYTF. The CDR3 DNA sequence: TGCGCCAGCAGCTTGAGTGCGGGACAGGGTCGATATGGCTACACCTTC.